The clone carrying this T cell receptor beta chain was recorded many times. The antigen is undetermined. These data originate in a study of metastatic and nonmetastatic thyroid tumors. Background on the study: The study looked at repertoires side by side in blood and in tumor or nodule tissue from malignant and benign thyroid patients. Study outcomes and limitations: Significantly greater TCR beta diversity was reportedly found in malignant thyroid tumors than in benign nodules (in blood and tumor).

TCRdb re-processed the PCR reads through MiXCR. This repertoire shows 25,000 or so clones, around 16% found once; its top ten account for 15% to 18%. All patients reached thyroid surgery having received no treatment beforehand. CDR1 is SGHAT and CDR2 is FQNNGV in the germline V gene. The CDR3 totals 15 residues. The V end lost 4 bases, the J end lost 3 bases, and 13 bases lay between the germline ends. The clonotype originates from a male donor with papillary thyroid cancer or a benign thyroid nodule (not recorded which). Some clones in this sample may be carry-over from other donors' samples. This chain connects TRBV11-2 to TRBJ2-1, with a tentative D call TRBD2 (6 bases). Material for sequencing was blood. In DNA, the CDR3 is TGTGCCAGCAGCTCATCCGGGACTTACTACAATGAGCAGTTCTTC. Translated, it gives CASSSSGTYYNEQFF.